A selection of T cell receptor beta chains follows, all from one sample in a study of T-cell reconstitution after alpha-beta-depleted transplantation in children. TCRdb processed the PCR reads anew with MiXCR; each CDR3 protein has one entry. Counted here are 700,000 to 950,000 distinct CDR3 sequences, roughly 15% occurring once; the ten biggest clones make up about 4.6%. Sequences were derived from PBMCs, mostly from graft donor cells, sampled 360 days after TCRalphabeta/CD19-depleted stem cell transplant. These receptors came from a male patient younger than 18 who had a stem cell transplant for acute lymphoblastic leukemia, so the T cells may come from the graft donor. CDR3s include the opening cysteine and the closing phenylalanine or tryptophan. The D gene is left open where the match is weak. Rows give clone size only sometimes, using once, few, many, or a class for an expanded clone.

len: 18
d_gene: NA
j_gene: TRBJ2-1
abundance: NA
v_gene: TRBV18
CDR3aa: CASSPPFTGFGEFNEQFF
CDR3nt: TGTGCCAGCTCACCACCTTTTACTGGGTTTGGGGAATTCAATGAGCAGTTCTTC

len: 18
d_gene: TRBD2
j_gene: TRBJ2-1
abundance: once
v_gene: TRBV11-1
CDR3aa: CASSPYRSGRAFYNEQFF
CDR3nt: TGTGCCAGCAGTCCTTATCGTTCCGGGAGGGCCTTCTACAATGAGCAGTTCTTC

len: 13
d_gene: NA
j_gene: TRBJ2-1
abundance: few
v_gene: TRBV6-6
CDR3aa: CASSSMRLGEQFF
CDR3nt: TGTGCCAGCAGTTCGATGAGACTAGGTGAGCAGTTCTTC

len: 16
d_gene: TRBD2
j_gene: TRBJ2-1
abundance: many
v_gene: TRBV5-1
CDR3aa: CASSGGTSGAYNEQFF
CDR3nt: TGCGCCAGCAGCGGGGGGACTAGCGGTGCCTACAATGAGCAGTTCTTC

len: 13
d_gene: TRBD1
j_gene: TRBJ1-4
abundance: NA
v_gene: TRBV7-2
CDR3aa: CASSLYRGEKLFF
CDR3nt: TGTGCCAGCAGCTTATACAGGGGCGAAAAACTGTTTTTT

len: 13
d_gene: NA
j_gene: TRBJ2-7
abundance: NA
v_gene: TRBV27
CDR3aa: CASYRDGMYEQYF
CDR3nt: TGTGCCAGCTATCGGGACGGGATGTACGAGCAGTACTTC

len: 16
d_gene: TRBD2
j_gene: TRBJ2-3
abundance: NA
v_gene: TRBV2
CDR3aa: CASSEAGLAGYGTQYF
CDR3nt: TGTGCCAGCAGTGAAGCGGGACTAGCGGGATACGGTACGCAGTATTTT

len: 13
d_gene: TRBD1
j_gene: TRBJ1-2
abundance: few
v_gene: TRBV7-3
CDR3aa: CASSSWTGTGYTF
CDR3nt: TGTGCCAGCAGCTCCTGGACAGGGACCGGCTACACCTTC

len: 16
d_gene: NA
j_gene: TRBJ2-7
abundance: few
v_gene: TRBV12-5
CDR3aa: CASGLVLRTDSYEQYF
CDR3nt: TGTGCTAGTGGTTTGGTACTAAGGACAGACTCCTACGAGCAGTACTTC

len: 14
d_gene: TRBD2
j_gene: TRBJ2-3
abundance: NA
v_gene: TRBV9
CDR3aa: CASSVRLGLAAQYF
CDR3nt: TGTGCCAGCAGCGTAAGATTGGGACTAGCGGCGCAGTATTTT

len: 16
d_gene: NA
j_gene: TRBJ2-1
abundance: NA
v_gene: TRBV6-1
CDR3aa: CASSHRLRGQVNEQFF
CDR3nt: TGTGCCAGCAGCCACCGCTTGCGCGGGCAGGTCAATGAGCAGTTCTTC

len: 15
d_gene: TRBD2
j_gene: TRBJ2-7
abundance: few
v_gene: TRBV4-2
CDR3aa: CASSQLGLAAYEQYF
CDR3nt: TGTGCCAGCAGCCAGCTGGGACTAGCGGCCTACGAGCAGTACTTC